This TCR beta chain is from a study of T-cell memory formation after mild COVID-19. 5'RACE, which relied on constant-segment primers, yielded TCR alpha and TCR beta cDNA libraries carrying sample barcodes and UMIs. A single record per CDR3 protein comes from TCRdb applying MiXCR to the 5' RACE reads. The table shows under 85,000 distinct CDR3 sequences, with 14% occurring only once. Study observations and caveats: CD4+ bias marked clones expanding day 15 to 37, unlike balanced contracting clones. The CD4+ clones that contracted clustered mainly within CM and EM, and the CD8+ clones concentrated in EMRA.

In the case of this clonotype: The antigen is undetermined.

Germline V gene sequence: CDR1 DFQATT, CDR2 SNEGSKA (reference sequence). The CDR3 has 14 amino acids. Deletions cut 0 bases from V and 5 bases from J, with 11 bases between. The rearrangement uses TRBV20-1 and TRBJ2-4; a possible D gene is TRBD2 (6 bases). The source of this sequence is an adult woman who had mild COVID-19 (a few samples of this study predate the infection). Cell type and time point are not known. Specimen: PBMCs or a T cell subset sorted from them (not recorded which). The CDR3 sequence: CSARDLGTQNIQYF. CDR3 bases: TGCAGTGCTAGAGATCTAGGGACTCAAAACATTCAGTACTTC.